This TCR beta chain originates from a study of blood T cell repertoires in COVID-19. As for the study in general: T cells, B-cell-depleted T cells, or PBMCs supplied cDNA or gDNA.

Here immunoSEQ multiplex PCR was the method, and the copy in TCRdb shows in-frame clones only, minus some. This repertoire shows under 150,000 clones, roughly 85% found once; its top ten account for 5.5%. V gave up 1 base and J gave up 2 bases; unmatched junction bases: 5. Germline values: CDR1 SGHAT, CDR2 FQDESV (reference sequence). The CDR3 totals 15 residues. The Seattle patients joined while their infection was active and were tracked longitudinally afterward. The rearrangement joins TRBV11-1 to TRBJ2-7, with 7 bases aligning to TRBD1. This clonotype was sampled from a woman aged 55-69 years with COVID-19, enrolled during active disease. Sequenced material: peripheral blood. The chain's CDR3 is CASSLVSGTAYEQYF. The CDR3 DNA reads TGTGCCAGCAGCTTAGTTTCCGGGACAGCCTACGAGCAGTACTTC. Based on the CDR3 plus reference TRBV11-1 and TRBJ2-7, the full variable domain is EAEVAQSPRYKITEKSQAVAFWCDPISGHATLYWYRQILGQGPELLVQFQDESVVDDSQLPKDRFSAERLKGVDSTLKIQPAELGDSAMYLCASSLVSGTAYEQYFGPGTRLTVT.